This T cell receptor beta chain appears in the sequencing data of a study of CD8 T cells in Susac syndrome. Random hexamers were used to reverse transcribe roughly 0.5 to 1 ug of RNA. The immunoSEQ assay covered 54 Vbeta and 13 Jbeta segments for CDR3. TCRdb reanalysed the immunoSEQ multiplex PCR reads using MiXCR and keeps one entry per CDR3 protein. Of 70,000 to 100,000 distinct CDR3 sequences listed, about 95% were seen once; the top ten hold 0.62%. The CDR3 runs 17 residues. Germline V gene sequence: CDR1 MNHEY, CDR2 SVGAGI. V shed 0 bases, J shed 0 bases, and the junction held 2 bases outside the gene matches.

The chain employs TRBV6-5 and TRBJ2-6; TRBD1 agrees at 7 bases. Input material: CD8+ T cells from PBMCs. The clonotype was recovered from a human donor with Susac syndrome. CDR3 DNA sequence: TGTGCCAGCAGTTACTCAGCAGGGGGCTCTGGGGCCAACGTCCTGACTTTC. It codes for CASSYSAGGSGANVLTF.